This passage covers 27 T cell receptor beta chains from one sample sequenced in a study of blood T cell repertoires in COVID-19. The table came from immunoSEQ multiplex PCR; TCRdb's copy has only in-frame clones and leaves some out. The sample has roughly 100,000 clones; approximately 90% are singletons. Input material: peripheral blood. The receptors come from a woman older than 75 in a cohort sampled during active COVID-19.

The chain recombines TRBV28 with TRBJ1-5, with TRBD1 matching over 9 bases. Losses at the gene ends were 7 bases for V and 2 bases for J; bases not matched to a gene: 9. The CDR3 covers 16 residues. Germline V gene sequence: CDR1 MDHEN, CDR2 SYDVKM. The CDR3 sequence is CASTWTGAGGNQPQHF. The CDR3 region has the DNA TGTGCCAGCACCTGGACAGGGGCGGGTGGCAATCAGCCCCAGCATTTT. The variable domain in full, with the rest retrieved from reference TRBV28 and TRBJ1-5, is DVKVTQSSRYLVKRTGEKVFLECVQDMDHENMFWYRQDPGLGLRLIYFSYDVKMKEKGDIPEGYSVSREKKERFSLILESASTNQTSMYLCASTWTGAGGNQPQHFGDGTRLSIL.

The chain employs TRBV20-1 and TRBJ1-2; no clear D. CDR3 length equals 11 residues. Trimming left V 8 bases short and J 5 bases short, with 12 bases between. Per germline, CDR1 DFQATT and CDR2 SNEGSKA (reference sequence). The CDR3 spells CSSDQVYGYTF. CDR3 sequence (DNA): TGCAGTTCTGATCAGGTTTATGGCTACACCTTC.

This sequence joins TRBV24-1 and TRBJ2-1; 12 bases align to TRBD2. There are 16 residues in the CDR3. V shed 4 bases and J 1 base; nucleotides not matched to a gene: 1. Germline assignment: CDR1 KGHDR and CDR2 SFDVKD. Here the CDR3 DNA reads TGTGCCACCAGTGACGGACTAGCGGGATCCTACAATGAGCAGTTCTTC. Translation: CATSDGLAGSYNEQFF.

Here the CDR3 reads CAIKLGQGSYEQYF. The CDR3 region has the DNA TGTGCCATCAAGCTGGGACAGGGATCCTACGAGCAGTACTTC. The V call is TRBV10-3, the J call TRBJ2-7; TRBD1 matches 9 bases. The trim removed 7 bases at V and 1 base at J, leaving 5 bases unmatched. Germline V CDR1 and CDR2: ENHRY, SYGVKD. The CDR3 is 14 amino acids.

This sequence joins TRBV6-5 and TRBJ1-1; D remains unclear. Germline CDR1 reads MNHEY; CDR2 reads SVGAGI. CDR3 length: 15 amino acids. V was shortened by 2 bases and J by 1 base, with 11 bases between the two germline ends. CDR3 DNA sequence: TGTGCCAGCAGTTACCGAGAGGGCGGGAACACTGAAGCTTTCTTT. This codes for CASSYREGGNTEAFF.

The chain has TRBV4-1 and TRBJ1-4, with a tentative D call TRBD1 (6 bases). Germline CDR1 MGHRA, CDR2 YSYEKL. This CDR3 has 15 amino acids. V lost 0 bases and J 3 bases, leaving 8 bases between the germline ends. The CDR3 bases are TGCGCCAGCAGCCAAGATCCAGGGGCTAATGAAAAACTGTTTTTT. Translating gives CASSQDPGANEKLFF.

The chain carries TRBV5-1 and TRBJ2-2, with D unclear. CDR3 length equals 13 residues. Germline CDR1 reads SGHRS; CDR2 reads YFSETQ. V lost 4 bases, J lost 4 bases, and 8 bases lay in between. In DNA form, the CDR3 reads TGCGCCAGCAGCAAAGAGCGCACCGGGGAGCTGTTTTTT. Its translation: CASSKERTGELFF.

The rearrangement uses TRBV5-1 and TRBJ2-3; D remains unclear. CDR3 length: 14 amino acids. The germline gives CDR1 SGHRS, CDR2 YFSETQ. V was cut by 3 bases and J by 2 bases, with 10 bases left in between. CDR3 in amino acids: CASSSPGSTDTQYF. In nucleotides, the CDR3 is TGCGCCAGCAGCTCACCGGGTTCCACAGATACGCAGTATTTT.

The V and J genes are TRBV3-1 (or the pseudogene TRBV3-2) and TRBJ2-1, with D unclear. There are 11 residues in the CDR3. Germline V gene lookup returns CDR1 LGHDT and CDR2 YNNKEL (reference sequence). V was pared by 0 bases and J by 9 bases, with 3 bases between. This CDR3 is CASSQEAEQFF. CDR3 bases: TGTGCCAGCAGCCAAGAAGCTGAGCAGTTCTTC.

The genes are TRBV14 and TRBJ2-3, with a possible D match to TRBD1 (5 bases). Looked up from germline, CDR1 is SGHDN and CDR2 is FVKESK. The CDR3 is made up of 12 amino acids. V lost 3 bases, J lost 6 bases, and 7 bases lay in between. CDR3 sequence: CASSQGRDTQYF. CDR3 bases: TGTGCCAGCAGCCAGGGGCGGGATACGCAGTATTTT.

This chain connects TRBV3-1 (or the pseudogene TRBV3-2) to TRBJ2-7; a possible D gene is TRBD1 (5 bases). The germline V gene has CDR1 LGHDT and CDR2 YNNKEL (reference sequence). The V end lost 4 bases, the J end lost 0 bases, and 10 bases lay between the germline ends. The CDR3 totals 14 residues. The CDR3 sequence is CASSPSGFSYEQYF. Here the CDR3 DNA reads TGTGCCAGCAGCCCATCAGGGTTCTCCTACGAGCAGTACTTC.

The rearrangement uses TRBV19 and TRBJ2-5; D is uncertain. Germline V gene lookup returns CDR1 LNHDA and CDR2 SQIVND (reference sequence). The CDR3 consists of 14 residues. The V gene lost 0 bases and the J gene lost 8 bases, with 13 bases spanning the gap. CDR3 nucleotide sequence: TGTGCCAGTAGTATAGATAACCCGTCAGGAACCCAGTACTTC. This codes for CASSIDNPSGTQYF.

This clone came up once. The chain links TRBV19 to TRBJ2-5, with 9 bases fitting TRBD1. This CDR3 has 15 amino acids. Germline CDR1 is LNHDA and CDR2 is SQIVND (reference sequence). The J segment lost 5 bases and the V segment lost 7 bases, leaving 11 bases of the junction unmatched. CDR3 nucleotide sequence: TGTGCCAGTACCCCCGGGACAGGGATTTGGGAGACCCAGTACTTC. Protein product: CASTPGTGIWETQYF.

This sequence joins TRBV19 and TRBJ1-4; D might be TRBD1 (5 bases). Germline V CDR1 and CDR2: LNHDA, SQIVND (reference sequence). Trimming left V 5 bases short and J 0 bases short, with 16 bases between. The CDR3 length is 17 residues. CDR3 sequence (DNA): TGTGCCAGTAGTGTCCTCGACAGACTCGCAACTAATGAAAAACTGTTTTTT. Translation: CASSVLDRLATNEKLFF.

This clone was seen just once. The V gene is TRBV19, the J gene TRBJ1-6; 9 bases are a match to TRBD1. The CDR3 extends over 16 amino acids. Germline-derived CDR1 and CDR2 are LNHDA and SQIVND (reference sequence). J gave up 8 bases and V 5 bases, and 10 bases lay outside the gene matches. CDR3 in amino acids: CASSGAGTGRHSPLHF. Here the CDR3 DNA reads TGTGCCAGTAGTGGAGCCGGGACAGGGAGGCATTCACCCCTCCACTTT.

The chain employs TRBV6-5 and TRBJ2-2; TRBD2 matches 7 bases. The junction had 3 bases not matched to a gene; V was cut back by 1 base and J by 1 base. The CDR3 loop spans 16 amino acids. Germline CDR1 and CDR2: MNHEY and SVGAGI. CDR3 sequence reads: CASSYLSGGNTGELFF. The CDR3 coding sequence is TGTGCCAGCAGTTACTTATCGGGGGGGAACACCGGGGAGCTGTTTTTT.

This chain connects TRBV5-1 to TRBJ1-1, with 8 bases that match TRBD1. After removal of 4 bases from V and 9 bases from J, the junction contained 11 bases not matched to a gene. The CDR3 spans 14 residues. The germline gives CDR1 SGHRS, CDR2 YFSETQ. The CDR3 spells CASSTGQGDIKAFF. CDR3 nucleotides: TGCGCCAGCAGCACCGGACAGGGTGACATCAAAGCTTTCTTT.

V and J are TRBV20-1 and TRBJ2-7; no reliable D call. Per the germline V gene, CDR1 is DFQATT and CDR2 is SNEGSKA (reference sequence). The CDR3 loop spans 11 amino acids. V lost 8 bases to trimming and J lost 2 bases, with 10 bases between them. The CDR3: CSTTSPYEQYF. CDR3 sequence (DNA): TGCAGTACCACGAGCCCCTACGAGCAGTACTTC.

The chain combines TRBV11-2 with TRBJ2-5; 11 bases agree with TRBD1. Germline V gene sequence: CDR1 SGHAT, CDR2 FQNNGV. After removal of 1 base from V and 0 bases from J, the junction contained 1 base not matched to a gene. The CDR3 is made up of 16 amino acids. The CDR3, as DNA: TGTGCCAGCAGCTTAGGGGACAGGGGGTACCAAGAGACCCAGTACTTC. Amino acid sequence: CASSLGDRGYQETQYF.

The V gene is TRBV23-1, the J gene TRBJ2-1; unclear D gene. TRBV23-1 is recorded as an ORF, its role being uncertain. Trimming took 8 bases from V and 5 from J, leaving 10 bases between them. There are 12 residues in the CDR3. CDR3: CASLDNDNEQFF. The CDR3 DNA reads TGCGCCAGCCTCGACAACGACAATGAGCAGTTCTTC.

This chain links TRBV2 with TRBJ1-4; D gene uncertain. The CDR3 length is 14 residues. Germline V CDR1 and CDR2: SNHLY, FYNNEI. V lost 2 bases, J lost 8 bases, and 12 bases lay in between. The CDR3 region is CASSESWPGEKLFF. The CDR3 bases are TGTGCCAGCAGTGAATCCTGGCCGGGAGAAAAACTGTTTTTT.

J is TRBJ1-1 and V is TRBV19; 7 bases agree with TRBD1. Germline V CDR1 and CDR2: LNHDA, SQIVND (reference sequence). J gave up 3 bases and V 5 bases, and 9 bases lay outside the gene matches. The CDR3 is 15 amino acids. In DNA form, the CDR3 reads TGTGCCAGTAGTGTGCGACAGGGAGGTTACACTGAAGCTTTCTTT. The encoded protein is CASSVRQGGYTEAFF.

CDR3 residues: CASSLTEGGTGNTEAFF. For the CDR3, the DNA is TGCGCCAGCAGCCTCACCGAGGGGGGGACAGGGAATACTGAAGCTTTCTTT. The chain has TRBV4-1 and TRBJ1-1; 9 bases are a match to TRBD1. V was clipped by 4 bases and J by 5 bases; unmatched bases: 14. Germline V gene lookup returns CDR1 MGHRA and CDR2 YSYEKL. The CDR3 consists of 17 residues.

This chain links TRBV28 with TRBJ2-3; D is ambiguous. Trimming left V 2 bases short and J 0 bases short, with 6 bases between. The CDR3 runs 14 residues. Germline loops: CDR1 MDHEN, CDR2 SYDVKM. DNA for the CDR3: TGTGCCAGCAGTTTACGTATGAGCACAGATACGCAGTATTTT. This translates into CASSLRMSTDTQYF.

The gene calls are TRBV9 and TRBJ2-7; TRBD1 might be the D (5 bases). This CDR3 region has 15 residues. Trimming stripped 0 bases from V and 0 bases from J, with 10 bases between. Looked up from germline, CDR1 is SGDLS and CDR2 is YYNGEE. CDR3 bases: TGTGCCAGCAGCGTAGGGGCAGGGTCCTCCTACGAGCAGTACTTC. As protein: CASSVGAGSSYEQYF.

In this sample, this clone turned up a few times. This chain links TRBV5-1 with TRBJ2-3; D is perhaps TRBD2 (6 bases). The CDR3 is made up of 14 amino acids. CDR1 is SGHRS and CDR2 is YFSETQ in the germline V gene. The V end lost 7 bases, the J end lost 0 bases, and 12 bases lay between the germline ends. DNA of the CDR3: TGCGCCAGCGGCCCGGGACTCAGCACAGATACGCAGTATTTT. Protein sequence: CASGPGLSTDTQYF. Full variable domain (remainder filled in from reference TRBV5-1 and TRBJ2-3): KAGVTQTPRYLIKTRGQQVTLSCSPISGHRSVSWYQQTPGQGLQFLFEYFSETQRNKGNFPGRFSGRQFSNSRSEMNVSTLELGDSALYLCASGPGLSTDTQYFGPGTRLTVL.

The chain recombines TRBV28 with TRBJ1-2; possibly TRBD1 for D (6 bases). CDR3 length equals 14 residues. Germline V gives CDR1 MDHEN, CDR2 SYDVKM. Deletions cut 0 bases from V and 7 bases from J, with 12 bases between. CDR3 amino acids: CASSLWEGEGGYTF. The CDR3 DNA reads TGTGCCAGCAGTTTATGGGAGGGGGAGGGTGGCTACACCTTC.